The next 30 T cell receptor beta chains were all read from a single sample in a study of T cell repertoires in cytomegalovirus infection. TCRdb reanalysed the reads using MiXCR and keeps one entry per CDR3 protein. The data contain 200,000 to 300,000 distinct CDR3 sequences, roughly 10% of them seen just once; the ten biggest clones take up over 13%. Sequencing used PBMCs. Every receptor here comes from a human donor in good health (CMV status not recorded). Some clones in this sample may be carry-over from other donors' samples.

This clonotype showed up many times. The chain is built from TRBV20-1 and TRBJ2-5; TRBD2 agrees at 10 bases. Trimming cost V 3 bases and J 2 bases; bases outside gene matches: 6. Germline assignment: CDR1 DFQATT and CDR2 SNEGSKA (reference sequence). The CDR3 consists of 15 residues. The CDR3 nucleotides are TGCAGTGCTAGGTCGGCTAGCGGGAGTCAAGAGACCCAGTACTTC. It is translated as CSARSASGSQETQYF.

This clonotype was picked up a small number of times. The gene calls are TRBV28 and TRBJ1-2; 7 nucleotides line up with TRBD1. V lost 3 bases to trimming and J lost 4 bases; unmatched junction nucleotides: 2. Germline V gene data show CDR1 as MDHEN and CDR2 as SYDVKM. The CDR3 contains 13 residues. CDR3 loop: CASSLNRGYGYTF. The CDR3 region has the DNA TGTGCCAGCAGTTTGAACAGGGGCTATGGCTACACCTTC.

This clonotype has at least ten counts. The chain links TRBV6-2 or TRBV6-3 to TRBJ2-1, with 7 bases aligning to TRBD2. Germline CDR1 and CDR2: MNHEY and SVGEGT. Germline trimming cut 2 bases from V and 8 bases from J; bases unmatched to any gene: 12. The CDR3 length is 16 residues. The CDR3, as DNA: TGTGCCAGCAGTTACGCGGGCGGGAGTGGCTCCCATGAGCAGTTCTTC. It specifies CASSYAGGSGSHEQFF.

Many counts were recorded for this clonotype. V and J are TRBV7-2 and TRBJ1-2, with D uncertain. Trimming left V 1 base short and J 8 bases short, with 8 bases between. The CDR3 is 12 amino acids. The germline gives CDR1 SGHTA, CDR2 FQGNSA. CDR3 coding DNA: TGTGCCAGCAGCTTAGTACCCCCGGGCTACACCTTC. This sequence encodes CASSLVPPGYTF.

This clonotype was observed many times. This rearrangement joins TRBV7-2 to TRBJ2-4; perhaps TRBD1 as D (6 bases). CDR3 length: 15 amino acids. CDR1 and CDR2 (germline): SGHTA, FQGNSA. The ends were cut back, 0 bases at V and 13 bases at J, with 19 bases in the middle. For the CDR3, the DNA is TGTGCCAGCAGCTTAGCGCGTCCCCGACAGGACCGACAGTACTTC. Translating it yields CASSLARPRQDRQYF.

This clonotype occurred a few times. The CDR3 coding sequence is TGTGCCAGTAGTATAACCTCTGGGGCCAACGTCCTGACTTTC. The encoded protein is CASSITSGANVLTF. J is TRBJ2-6 and V is TRBV19; D remains ambiguous. The CDR3 extends over 14 amino acids. V was trimmed by 2 bases and J by 0 bases, leaving 2 bases between them. CDR1 LNHDA and CDR2 SQIVND come from the germline V gene (reference sequence).

There are many counts of this clonotype. The rearrangement joins TRBV28 to TRBJ1-1, with TRBD1 as a possible D gene (6 bases). Between the trimmed V and J ends, which lost 0 bases and 6 bases, there was a span of 8 bases. The CDR3 has 13 amino acids. Germline CDR1 reads MDHEN; CDR2 reads SYDVKM. DNA for the CDR3: TGTGCCAGCAGTTTATGGGGGGCCCCTGAAGCTTTCTTT. It encodes CASSLWGAPEAFF.

The chain links TRBV10-3 to TRBJ2-7; D may be TRBD2 (5 bases). The CDR3 sequence is 12 residues long. Germline assignment: CDR1 ENHRY and CDR2 SYGVKD. The ends were cut back, 10 bases at V and 2 bases at J, with 12 bases in the middle. CDR3 in amino acids: CATSEEAYEQYF. The CDR3 DNA is TGTGCCACCTCCGAGGAGGCCTACGAGCAGTACTTC.

At least ten counts were recorded for this clonotype. The J gene is TRBJ1-1, the V gene TRBV6-1; 9 bases align to TRBD1. Germline V gene lookup returns CDR1 MNHNS and CDR2 SASEGT. The ends lost 11 bases at V and 5 bases at J; junction bases unmatched: 6. The CDR3 consists of 12 residues. The CDR3 sequence is CAAYRGQTEAFF. CDR3 DNA sequence: TGTGCCGCGTACAGGGGGCAAACTGAAGCTTTCTTT.

This clonotype was recorded many times. This chain joins TRBV7-2 and TRBJ2-1, with D possibly being TRBD1 (5 bases). The CDR3 length is 13 residues. Trimming left V 0 bases short and J 9 bases short, with 9 bases between. In germline, CDR1 is SGHTA, CDR2 FQGNSA. CDR3 DNA sequence: TGTGCCAGCAGCTTAGCGGAAGGGGTTGAGCAGTTCTTC. It encodes CASSLAEGVEQFF.

This clonotype was seen many times. The chain combines TRBV14 with TRBJ2-1; tentatively, D is TRBD1 or TRBD2 (5 bases each). CDR3 length: 15 amino acids. Germline lookup yields CDR1 SGHDN and CDR2 FVKESK. The germline V and J ends were trimmed by 2 bases and 6 bases, with 14 bases remaining between them. The CDR3 sequence: CASSQIGTGFNEQFF. The DNA of the CDR3 is TGTGCCAGCAGCCAAATAGGGACGGGGTTCAATGAGCAGTTCTTC.

J is TRBJ1-1 and V is TRBV19; TRBD1 agrees at 9 bases. The V gene's germline CDR1 is LNHDA and CDR2 SQIVND (reference sequence). The CDR3 sequence is 15 residues long. V was pared by 2 bases and J by 6 bases, with 7 bases of the junction left unmatched. CDR3 nucleotides: TGTGCCAGTAGTATAAATACAGGGGGCTTAGCTGAAGCTTTCTTT. Protein: CASSINTGGLAEAFF.

This clonotype was observed many times. The CDR3: CASSPGIRPNQPQHF. The CDR3 DNA reads TGTGCCAGCAGCCCCGGGATTCGCCCCAATCAGCCCCAGCATTTT. The rearrangement joins TRBV28 to TRBJ1-5; D is uncertain. Germline V CDR1 and CDR2: MDHEN, SYDVKM. The V gene lost 6 bases and the J gene lost 3 bases, with 15 bases spanning the gap. The CDR3 is 15 residues long.

This clonotype occurred a few times. The rearrangement uses TRBV6-8 and TRBJ2-1, with D possibly being TRBD1 (6 bases). V was pared by 2 bases and J by 6 bases, with 14 bases between. CDR1 is MNHGY and CDR2 is SAAAGT in the germline V gene. The CDR3 totals 15 residues. In nucleotides, the CDR3 is TGTGCCAGCAGTTACAGGGGACAATATTTCAATGAGCAGTTCTTC. This sequence encodes CASSYRGQYFNEQFF.

The chain combines TRBV7-9 with TRBJ2-6; D is undetermined. Per germline, CDR1 SEHNR and CDR2 FQNEAQ (reference sequence). The CDR3 spans 17 residues. V was trimmed by 7 bases and J by 0 bases, leaving 16 bases between them. The CDR3 DNA reads as TGTGCCAGCAACCTAAATGGGGATCCCTCTGGGGCCAACGTCCTGACTTTC. As protein: CASNLNGDPSGANVLTF. The full variable domain, completed using reference TRBV7-9 and TRBJ2-6, is DTGVSQNPRHKITKRGQNVTFRCDPISEHNRLYWYRQTLGQGPEFLTYFQNEAQLEKSRLLSDRFSAERPKGSFSTLEIQRTEQGDSAMYLCASNLNGDPSGANVLTFGAGSRLTVL.

This clonotype was seen more than once but under ten times. This sequence joins TRBV7-6 and TRBJ1-4; perhaps TRBD1 as D (6 bases). CDR3 length: 16 amino acids. The germline V gene has CDR1 SGHVS and CDR2 FNYEAQ. The V and J ends lost 1 base and 4 bases respectively, with 13 bases between them. The DNA of the CDR3 is TGTGCCAGCAGCTTAGACAGGGAATCGGGTAATGAAAAACTGTTTTTT. Residues: CASSLDRESGNEKLFF.

This clonotype was seen a few times. V is TRBV20-1 and J is TRBJ1-2, with D hard to call. There are 12 residues in the CDR3. Germline CDR1 is DFQATT and CDR2 is SNEGSKA (reference sequence). The germline V and J ends were trimmed by 0 bases and 8 bases, with 10 bases remaining between them. The DNA for the CDR3 is TGCAGTGCTAGAGATCAACATAGGGGCTACACCTTC. It specifies CSARDQHRGYTF.

This clonotype was counted at least ten times. The chain combines TRBV28 with TRBJ1-4, with D possibly matching TRBD1 (5 bases). The CDR3 runs to 14 residues. V was cut by 5 bases and J by 4 bases, with 11 bases left in between. Germline CDR1 reads MDHEN; CDR2 reads SYDVKM. Here the CDR3 DNA reads TGTGCCAGCAGTGGGGGACTGAATAATGAAAAACTGTTTTTT. Protein product: CASSGGLNNEKLFF.

There are a few counts of this clonotype. This rearrangement joins TRBV10-3 to TRBJ1-1; TRBD1 aligns across 9 bases. This CDR3 is 15 amino acids long. V trimming: 2 bases; J trimming: 3 bases; junction bases outside the gene matches: 4. Germline V CDR1 and CDR2: ENHRY, SYGVKD. This CDR3 reads CAISEGTGIDTEAFF. As DNA, the CDR3 is TGTGCCATCAGTGAGGGGACAGGGATCGACACTGAAGCTTTCTTT.

This clonotype was seen repeatedly, ten times or more. The chain couples TRBV5-5 to TRBJ2-1; 12 nucleotides match TRBD2. V lost 6 bases and J lost 7; bases outside the gene matches: 8. CDR3 length equals 15 residues. The germline V gene has CDR1 SGHKS and CDR2 YYEKEE (reference sequence). The CDR3 region is CASTPRLAGENEQFF. The CDR3 region has the DNA TGTGCCAGCACGCCCCGACTAGCGGGAGAGAATGAGCAGTTCTTC.

This clonotype was counted ten times or more. This chain joins TRBV7-2 and TRBJ1-3; maybe TRBD1 (6 bases). Trimming took 3 bases from V and 4 from J, leaving 13 bases between them. The germline V gene has CDR1 SGHTA and CDR2 FQGNSA. The CDR3 is 15 residues long. The CDR3 DNA follows: TGTGCCAGCAGCTTCGGGGGCGCAGGAGGAAACACCATATATTTT. This codes for CASSFGGAGGNTIYF.

This clonotype was recorded many times. The CDR3 here is CASSTRTGDHKTLGAFF. The CDR3 DNA sequence: TGTGCCAGCAGCACCCGGACAGGGGACCACAAGACTCTAGGAGCTTTCTTT. The J gene is TRBJ1-1, the V gene TRBV7-9, with 9 nucleotides matching TRBD1. The CDR3 sequence is 17 residues long. Germline lookup yields CDR1 SEHNR and CDR2 FQNEAQ (reference sequence). Trimming took 5 bases from V and 10 from J; bases not matched to a gene: 20.

This chain uses TRBV29-1 with TRBJ1-1, with D unclear. CDR3 size: 12 residues. Germline CDR1 is SQVTM and CDR2 is ANQGSEA. V dropped 5 bases and J dropped 5 bases, with 12 bases sitting between them. Written as DNA, the CDR3 is TGCAGCGTTCGAGCCCTGGGGACTGAAGCTTTCTTT. It yields the protein CSVRALGTEAFF. The full variable domain, in which reference TRBV29-1 and TRBJ1-1 provide the parts outside the CDR3, is SAVISQKPSRDICQRGTSLTIQCQVDSQVTMMFWYRQQPGQSLTLIATANQGSEATYESGFVIDKFPISRPNLTFSTLTVSNMSPEDSSIYLCSVRALGTEAFFGQGTRLTVV.

At least ten counts were recorded for this clonotype. Germline is not matched at one junction end, which may reflect a read error. The chain employs TRBV7-2 and TRBJ1-2; D may be TRBD1 (5 bases). Germline CDR1 SGHTA, CDR2 FQGNSA. The length of the CDR3 is 14 residues. The CDR3 here is CASNLDEGYYGYTF. In nucleotides, the CDR3 is TGTGCCAGCAACTTAGACGAGGGGTACTATGGCTACACCTTC.

CDR3 protein: CASGLRSSYEQYF. The CDR3 nucleotides are TGTGCTAGTGGTTTGCGAAGCTCCTACGAGCAGTACTTC. The gene calls are TRBV12-5 and TRBJ2-7, with unresolved D. The CDR3 totals 13 residues. Per germline, CDR1 LGHNT and CDR2 FRNRAP. V was shortened by 2 bases and J by 0 bases, with 5 bases between the two germline ends.

V gene TRBV7-8 combines with J gene TRBJ1-1; D is perhaps TRBD1 (6 bases). This CDR3 has 15 amino acids. Germline-derived CDR1 and CDR2 are SGHVS and FQNEAQ. Trimming pared 2 bases from V and 3 bases from J, leaving 13 bases between. The chain's CDR3 is CASSLWLGADTEAFF. CDR3 DNA sequence: TGTGCCAGCAGCTTATGGCTGGGGGCGGACACTGAAGCTTTCTTT.

This clonotype came up many times. The J gene is TRBJ2-3, the V gene TRBV4-3; D call uncertain. V lost 0 bases and J lost 0, with 10 bases in between. The germline V gene encodes CDR1 LGHNA and CDR2 YSLEER. The CDR3 is 16 amino acids. The CDR3: CASSQDGSGSTDTQYF. The CDR3 DNA reads TGCGCCAGCAGCCAAGATGGGTCAGGCAGCACAGATACGCAGTATTTT.

This clonotype came up many times. The rearrangement uses TRBV7-2 and TRBJ2-1; tentative D call: TRBD1 (6 bases). V lost 3 bases and J 6 bases, leaving 9 bases between the germline ends. The CDR3 is made up of 13 amino acids. The germline V gene encodes CDR1 SGHTA and CDR2 FQGNSA. In DNA form, the CDR3 reads TGTGCCAGCAGCTTTACAGGGCCCAATGAGCAGTTCTTC. Amino acid sequence: CASSFTGPNEQFF.

This clonotype was detected only a few times. This chain links TRBV7-6 with TRBJ1-1, with a weak D call TRBD1 (6 bases). CDR1 is SGHVS, CDR2 FNYEAQ, per germline. This CDR3 spans 14 amino acids. Deletions cut 3 bases from V and 4 bases from J, with 12 bases between. The CDR3 nucleotides are TGTGCCAGCAGCTTGGCAGGGGCGGCCACTGAAGCTTTCTTT. Translation gives CASSLAGAATEAFF. Using reference TRBV7-6 and TRBJ1-1 for the parts outside the CDR3, the full variable domain is GAGVSQSPRYKVTKRGQDVALRCDPISGHVSLYWYRQALGQGPEFLTYFNYEAQQDKSGLPNDRFSAERPEGSISTLTIQRTEQRDSAMYRCASSLAGAATEAFFGQGTRLTVV.

This clonotype showed up just a few times. The V gene is TRBV4-2, the J gene TRBJ2-7; 10 nucleotides agree with TRBD1. After removal of 0 bases from V and 9 bases from J, the junction contained 11 bases not matched to a gene. Germline assignment: CDR1 LGHNA and CDR2 YNFKEQ. The CDR3 length is 16 residues. The CDR3 bases are TGTGCCAGCAGCCAAGATCCTTTTGACAGGGGGCTCGGGCAGTACTTC. Translation gives CASSQDPFDRGLGQYF.